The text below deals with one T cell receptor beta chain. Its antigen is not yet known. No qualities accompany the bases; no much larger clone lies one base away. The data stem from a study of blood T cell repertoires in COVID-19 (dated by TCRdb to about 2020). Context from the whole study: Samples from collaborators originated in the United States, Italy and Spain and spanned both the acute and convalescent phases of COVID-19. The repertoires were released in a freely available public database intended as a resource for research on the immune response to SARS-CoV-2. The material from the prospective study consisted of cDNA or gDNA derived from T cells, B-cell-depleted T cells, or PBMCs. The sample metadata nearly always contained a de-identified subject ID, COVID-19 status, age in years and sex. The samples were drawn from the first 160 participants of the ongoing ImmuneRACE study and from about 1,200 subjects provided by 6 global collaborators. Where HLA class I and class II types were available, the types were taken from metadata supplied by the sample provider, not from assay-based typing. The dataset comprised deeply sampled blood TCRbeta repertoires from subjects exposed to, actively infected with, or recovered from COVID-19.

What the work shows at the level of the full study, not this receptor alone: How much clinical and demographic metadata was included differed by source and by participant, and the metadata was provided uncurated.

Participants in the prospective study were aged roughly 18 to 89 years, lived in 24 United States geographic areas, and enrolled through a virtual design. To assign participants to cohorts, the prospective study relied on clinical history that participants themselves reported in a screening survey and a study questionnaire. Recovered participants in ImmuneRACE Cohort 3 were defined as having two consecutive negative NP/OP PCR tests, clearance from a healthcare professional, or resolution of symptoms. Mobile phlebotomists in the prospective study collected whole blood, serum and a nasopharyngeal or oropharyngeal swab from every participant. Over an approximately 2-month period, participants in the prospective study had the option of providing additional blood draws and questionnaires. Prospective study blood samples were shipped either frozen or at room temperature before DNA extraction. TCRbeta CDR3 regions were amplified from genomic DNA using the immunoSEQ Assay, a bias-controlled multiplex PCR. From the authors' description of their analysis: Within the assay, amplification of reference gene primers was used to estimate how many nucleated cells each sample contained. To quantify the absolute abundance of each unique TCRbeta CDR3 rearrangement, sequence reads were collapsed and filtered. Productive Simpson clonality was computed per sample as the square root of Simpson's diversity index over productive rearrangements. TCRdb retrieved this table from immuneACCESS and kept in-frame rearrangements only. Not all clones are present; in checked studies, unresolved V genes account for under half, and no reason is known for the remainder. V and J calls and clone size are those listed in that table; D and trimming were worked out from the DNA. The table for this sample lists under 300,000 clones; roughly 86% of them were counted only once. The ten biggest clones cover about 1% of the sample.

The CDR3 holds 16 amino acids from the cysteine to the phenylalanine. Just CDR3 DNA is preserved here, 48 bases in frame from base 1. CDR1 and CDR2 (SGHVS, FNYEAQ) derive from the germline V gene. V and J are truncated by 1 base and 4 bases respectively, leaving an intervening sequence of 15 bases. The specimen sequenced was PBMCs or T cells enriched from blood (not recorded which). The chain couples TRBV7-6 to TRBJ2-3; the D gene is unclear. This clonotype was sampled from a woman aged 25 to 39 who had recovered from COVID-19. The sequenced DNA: TGTGCCAGCAGCTTAGGGGTTTTTATTCTAGCAGATACGCAGTATTTT. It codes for CASSLGVFILADTQYF.